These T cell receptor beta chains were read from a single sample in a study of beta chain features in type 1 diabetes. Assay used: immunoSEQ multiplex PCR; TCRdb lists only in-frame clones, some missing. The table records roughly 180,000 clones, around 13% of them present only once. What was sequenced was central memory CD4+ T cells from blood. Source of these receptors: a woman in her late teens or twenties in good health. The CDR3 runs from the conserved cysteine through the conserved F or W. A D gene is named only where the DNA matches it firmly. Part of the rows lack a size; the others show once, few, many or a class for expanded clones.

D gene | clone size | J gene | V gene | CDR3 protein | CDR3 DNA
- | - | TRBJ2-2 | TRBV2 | CASRAERNTGELFF | TGTGCCAGCAGAGCTGAGCGTAACACCGGGGAGCTGTTTTTT
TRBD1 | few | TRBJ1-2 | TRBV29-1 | CSVAQGALGYTF | TGCAGCGTTGCCCAGGGGGCGTTGGGCTACACCTTC
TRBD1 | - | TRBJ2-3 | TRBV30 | CAWREDRARDTQYF | TGTGCCTGGAGGGAAGACAGGGCCCGAGATACGCAGTATTTT
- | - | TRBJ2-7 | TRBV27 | CASSPGQIYEQYF | TGTGCCAGCAGTCCTGGACAGATCTACGAGCAGTACTTC
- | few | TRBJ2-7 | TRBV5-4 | CASSWDWAYEQYF | TGTGCCAGCAGCTGGGACTGGGCCTACGAGCAGTACTTC
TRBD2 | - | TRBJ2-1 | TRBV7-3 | CASSLRASGSYNEQFF | TGTGCCAGCAGCTTAAGGGCTAGCGGGTCTTACAATGAGCAGTTCTTC
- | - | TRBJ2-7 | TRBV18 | CASSPRGHEQYF | TGTGCCAGCTCACCAAGGGGCCACGAGCAGTACTTC
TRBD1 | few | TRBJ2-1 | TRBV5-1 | CASSTSRGYNEQFF | TGCGCCAGCAGCACGAGCAGGGGGTACAATGAGCAGTTCTTC
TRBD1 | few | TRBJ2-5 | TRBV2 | CASSEAGRQGLQETQYF | TGTGCCAGCAGTGAAGCGGGACGACAGGGGTTACAAGAGACCCAGTACTTC
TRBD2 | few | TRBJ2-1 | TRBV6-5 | CASSWGGYNEQFF | TGTGCCAGCAGTTGGGGGGGCTACAATGAGCAGTTCTTC
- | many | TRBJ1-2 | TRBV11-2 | CASSLSSYGYTF | TGTGCCAGCAGCTTATCGAGCTATGGCTACACCTTC
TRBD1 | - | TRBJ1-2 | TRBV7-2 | CASSRPRQGGNYGYTF | TGTGCCAGCAGCCGCCCCCGACAGGGCGGTAACTATGGCTACACCTTC
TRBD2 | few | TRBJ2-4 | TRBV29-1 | CSVTSGRAGGKNIQYF | TGCAGCGTGACTAGCGGGAGGGCCGGAGGGAAAAACATTCAGTACTTC
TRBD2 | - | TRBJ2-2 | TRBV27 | CASSWTSATGELFF | TGTGCCAGCAGTTGGACTAGCGCCACCGGGGAGCTGTTTTTT
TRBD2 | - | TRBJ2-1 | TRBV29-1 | CSVEASGRAYEQFF | TGCAGCGTTGAAGCTAGCGGGAGGGCCTATGAGCAGTTCTTC
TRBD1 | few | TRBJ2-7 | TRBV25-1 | CASSESGQGRHEQYF | TGTGCCAGCAGTGAATCGGGACAGGGTCGGCACGAGCAGTACTTC
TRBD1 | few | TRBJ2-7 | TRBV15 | CATSARSGGGDEQYF | TGTGCCACCAGCGCCCGATCAGGGGGTGGCGACGAGCAGTACTTC
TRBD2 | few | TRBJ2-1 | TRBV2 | CASSGTSGREQFF | TGTGCCAGCAGTGGGACTAGCGGGAGGGAGCAGTTCTTC
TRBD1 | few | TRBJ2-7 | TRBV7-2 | CASSSWGDRVGEQYF | TGTGCCAGCAGCTCCTGGGGGGACAGGGTAGGGGAGCAGTACTTC
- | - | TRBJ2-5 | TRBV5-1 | CASSLPSQETQYF | TGCGCCAGCAGCTTGCCTAGCCAAGAGACCCAGTACTTC
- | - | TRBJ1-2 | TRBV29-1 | CSVEQGQGYGYTF | TGCAGCGTTGAACAGGGGCAGGGCTATGGCTACACCTTC
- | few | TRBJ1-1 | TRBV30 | CAWSPDRNTEAFF | TGTGCCTGGAGCCCCGACAGGAACACTGAAGCTTTCTTT
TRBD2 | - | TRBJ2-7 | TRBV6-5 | CASSYPGLAGSYEQYF | TGTGCCAGCAGTTACCCGGGACTAGCGGGATCCTACGAGCAGTACTTC
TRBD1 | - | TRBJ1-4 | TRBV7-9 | CASQPGQSNEKLFF | TGTGCCAGCCAACCGGGACAGTCTAATGAAAAACTGTTTTTT
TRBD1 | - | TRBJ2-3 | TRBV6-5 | CASSPWTGVADTQYF | TGTGCCAGCAGTCCATGGACAGGGGTGGCAGATACGCAGTATTTT
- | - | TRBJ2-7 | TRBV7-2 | CASSSQVGNEQYF | TGTGCCAGCAGCTCACAGGTGGGCAACGAGCAGTACTTC
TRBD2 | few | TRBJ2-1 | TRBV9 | CASSDRTSGREKQFF | TGTGCCAGCAGCGACCGGACTAGCGGGAGGGAAAAGCAGTTCTTC
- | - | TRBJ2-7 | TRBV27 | CASSYKGRWSYEQYF | TGTGCCAGCAGTTATAAGGGGAGGTGGTCCTACGAGCAGTACTTC
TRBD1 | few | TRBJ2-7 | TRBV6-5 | CASSYRDRAEQYF | TGTGCCAGCAGTTACCGGGACAGGGCCGAGCAGTACTTC
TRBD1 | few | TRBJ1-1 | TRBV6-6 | CASSPDRVLAFF | TGTGCCAGCAGTCCCGACAGGGTATTAGCTTTCTTT
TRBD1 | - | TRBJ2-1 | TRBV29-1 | CSVDAEQGVWSYNEQFF | TGCAGCGTCGACGCGGAACAGGGGGTTTGGTCCTACAATGAGCAGTTCTTC
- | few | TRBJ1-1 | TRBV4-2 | CASSPQSEGTEAFF | TGTGCCAGCAGCCCTCAGAGCGAGGGCACTGAAGCTTTCTTT
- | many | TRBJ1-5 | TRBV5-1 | CASSQDSRQPQHF | TGCGCCAGCAGCCAGGACAGTCGGCAGCCCCAGCATTTT
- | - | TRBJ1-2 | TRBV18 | CASSPISGRDYGYTF | TGTGCCAGCTCACCGATCTCAGGGCGCGACTATGGCTACACCTTC
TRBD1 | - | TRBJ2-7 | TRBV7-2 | CASIQLVPGQGWTKAEQYF | TGTGCCAGCATCCAACTCGTCCCGGGACAGGGTTGGACAAAAGCGGAGCAGTACTTC
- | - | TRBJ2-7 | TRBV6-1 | CASSEISGASYEQYF | TGTGCCAGCAGTGAAATCTCGGGAGCCTCCTACGAGCAGTACTTC
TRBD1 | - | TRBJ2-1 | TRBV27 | CASRLQGASYNEQFF | TGTGCCAGCCGCCTGCAGGGGGCGTCCTACAATGAGCAGTTCTTC
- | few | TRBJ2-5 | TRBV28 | CASSSGWETQYF | TGTGCCAGCAGTTCGGGGTGGGAGACCCAGTACTTC
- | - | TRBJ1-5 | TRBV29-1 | CSVSLQSNQPQHF | TGCAGCGTTAGCCTACAGAGCAATCAGCCCCAGCATTTT
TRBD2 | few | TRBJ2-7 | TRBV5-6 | CASSPNPGLATSEQYF | TGTGCCAGCAGCCCGAATCCGGGACTAGCGACAAGCGAGCAGTACTTC
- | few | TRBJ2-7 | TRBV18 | CASSIRSGYEQYF | TGTGCCAGCTCAATTCGATCGGGCTACGAGCAGTACTTC
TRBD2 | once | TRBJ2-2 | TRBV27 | CASALAGGPRGELFF | TGTGCCAGCGCCCTAGCGGGAGGGCCTCGGGGGGAGCTGTTTTTT
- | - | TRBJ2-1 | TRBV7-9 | CASSLAGSSYNEQFF | TGTGCCAGCAGCTTAGCCGGGAGCTCCTACAATGAGCAGTTCTTC